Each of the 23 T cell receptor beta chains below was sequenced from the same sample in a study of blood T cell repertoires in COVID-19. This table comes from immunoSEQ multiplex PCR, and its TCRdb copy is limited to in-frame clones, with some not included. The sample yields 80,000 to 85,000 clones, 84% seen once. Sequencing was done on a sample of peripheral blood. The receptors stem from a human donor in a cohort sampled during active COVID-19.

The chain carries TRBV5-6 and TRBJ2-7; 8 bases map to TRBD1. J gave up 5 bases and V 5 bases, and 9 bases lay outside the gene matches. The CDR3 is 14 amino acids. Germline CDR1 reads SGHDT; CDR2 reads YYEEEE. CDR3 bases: TGTGCCAGCAGACACAGGACAGGGCCCAACGAGCAGTACTTC. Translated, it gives CASRHRTGPNEQYF.

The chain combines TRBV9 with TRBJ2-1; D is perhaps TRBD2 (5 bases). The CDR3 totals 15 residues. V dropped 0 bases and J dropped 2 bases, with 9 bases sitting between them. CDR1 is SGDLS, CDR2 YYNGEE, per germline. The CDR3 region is CASSVVGGTYNEQFF. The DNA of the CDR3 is TGTGCCAGCAGCGTAGTTGGAGGCACCTACAATGAGCAGTTCTTC. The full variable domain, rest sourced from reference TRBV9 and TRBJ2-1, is DSGVTQTPKHLITATGQRVTLRCSPRSGDLSVYWYQQSLDQGLQFLIQYYNGEERAKGNILERFSAQQFPDLHSELNLSSLELGDSALYFCASSVVGGTYNEQFFGPGTRLTVL.

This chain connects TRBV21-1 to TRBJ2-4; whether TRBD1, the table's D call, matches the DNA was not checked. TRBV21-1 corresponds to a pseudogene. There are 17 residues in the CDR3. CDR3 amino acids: CASSKDRGLEAKNIQYF. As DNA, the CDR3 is TGTGCCAGCAGCAAAGACAGGGGGTTAGAAGCCAAAAACATTCAGTACTTC.

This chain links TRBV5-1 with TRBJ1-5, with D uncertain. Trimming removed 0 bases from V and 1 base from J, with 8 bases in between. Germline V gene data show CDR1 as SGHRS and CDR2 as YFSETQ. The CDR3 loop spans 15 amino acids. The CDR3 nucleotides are TGCGCCAGCAGCTTGGGAGGAGAGAGCAATCAGCCCCAGCATTTT. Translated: CASSLGGESNQPQHF.

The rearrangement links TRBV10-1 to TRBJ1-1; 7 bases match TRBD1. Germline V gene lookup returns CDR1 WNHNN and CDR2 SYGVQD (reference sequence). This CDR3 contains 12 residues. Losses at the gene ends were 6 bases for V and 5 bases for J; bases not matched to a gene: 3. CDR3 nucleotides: TGCGCCAGCAGCGGACAGGAAACTGAAGCTTTCTTT. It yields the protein CASSGQETEAFF.

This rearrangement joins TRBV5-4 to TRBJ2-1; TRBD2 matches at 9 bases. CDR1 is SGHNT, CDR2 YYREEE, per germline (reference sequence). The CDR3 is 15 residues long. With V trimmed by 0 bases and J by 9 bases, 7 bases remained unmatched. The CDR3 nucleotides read TGTGCCAGCAGCTTGGCGCGGGGGGGCGGAAGTGAGCAGTTCTTC. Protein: CASSLARGGGSEQFF.

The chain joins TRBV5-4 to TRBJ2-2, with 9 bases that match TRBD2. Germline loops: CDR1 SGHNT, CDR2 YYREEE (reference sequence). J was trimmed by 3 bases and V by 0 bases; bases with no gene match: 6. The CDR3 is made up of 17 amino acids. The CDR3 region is CASSLEIAGAHTGELFF. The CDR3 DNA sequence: TGTGCCAGCAGCTTGGAAATAGCGGGGGCCCACACCGGGGAGCTGTTTTTT.

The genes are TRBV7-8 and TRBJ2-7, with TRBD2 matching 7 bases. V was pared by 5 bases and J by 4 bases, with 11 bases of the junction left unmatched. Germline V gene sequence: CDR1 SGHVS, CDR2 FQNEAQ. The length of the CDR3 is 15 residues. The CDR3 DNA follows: TGTGCCAGCAGCCCGTCGGGTAGCGGGTTATACGAGCAGTACTTC. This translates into CASSPSGSGLYEQYF.

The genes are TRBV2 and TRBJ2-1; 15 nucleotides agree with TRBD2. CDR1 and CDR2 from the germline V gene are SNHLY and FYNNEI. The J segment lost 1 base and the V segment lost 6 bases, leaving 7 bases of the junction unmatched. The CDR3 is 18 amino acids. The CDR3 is CASRTGLAGGRSYNEQFF. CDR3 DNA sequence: TGTGCCAGCAGGACGGGACTAGCGGGGGGAAGGTCCTACAATGAGCAGTTCTTC.

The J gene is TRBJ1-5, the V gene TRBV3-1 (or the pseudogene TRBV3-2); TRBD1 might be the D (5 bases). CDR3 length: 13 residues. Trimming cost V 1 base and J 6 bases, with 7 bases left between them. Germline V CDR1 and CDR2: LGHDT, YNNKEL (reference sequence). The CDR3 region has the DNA TGTGCCAGCAGCCAAGGGACACTTCAGCCCCAGCATTTT. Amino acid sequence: CASSQGTLQPQHF.

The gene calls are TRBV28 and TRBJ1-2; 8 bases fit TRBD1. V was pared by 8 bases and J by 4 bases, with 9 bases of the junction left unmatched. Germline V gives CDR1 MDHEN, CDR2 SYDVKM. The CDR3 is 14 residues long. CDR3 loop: CASAPLDRAYGYTF. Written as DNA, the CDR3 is TGTGCCAGCGCCCCCCTGGACAGGGCCTATGGCTACACCTTC.

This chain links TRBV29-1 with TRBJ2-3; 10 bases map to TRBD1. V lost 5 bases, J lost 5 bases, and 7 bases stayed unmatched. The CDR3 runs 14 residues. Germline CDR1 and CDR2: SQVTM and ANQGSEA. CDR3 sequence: CSVFDRGRQDTQYF. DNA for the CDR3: TGCAGCGTTTTTGACAGGGGGCGACAAGATACGCAGTATTTT.

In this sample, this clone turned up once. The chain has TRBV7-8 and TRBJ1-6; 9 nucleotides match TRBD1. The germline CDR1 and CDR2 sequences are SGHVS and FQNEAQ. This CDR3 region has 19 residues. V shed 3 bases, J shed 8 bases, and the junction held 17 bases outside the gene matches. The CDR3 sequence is CASSLGRDRARVSYSPLHF. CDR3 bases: TGTGCCAGCAGCTTGGGCCGGGACAGGGCCCGCGTCTCATATTCACCCCTCCACTTT.

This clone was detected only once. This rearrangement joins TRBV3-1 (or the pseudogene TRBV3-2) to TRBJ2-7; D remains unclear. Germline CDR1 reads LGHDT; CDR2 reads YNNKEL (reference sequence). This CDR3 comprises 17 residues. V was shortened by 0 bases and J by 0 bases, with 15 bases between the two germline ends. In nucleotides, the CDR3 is TGTGCCAGCAGCCAAGACTCCAACTACCTAAGCTCCTACGAGCAGTACTTC. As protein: CASSQDSNYLSSYEQYF.

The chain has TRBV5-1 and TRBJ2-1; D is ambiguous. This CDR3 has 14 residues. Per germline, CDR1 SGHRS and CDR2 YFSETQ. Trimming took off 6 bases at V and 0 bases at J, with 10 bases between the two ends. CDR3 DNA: TGCGCCAGCAACCCTTCGGGCTCCTACAATGAGCAGTTCTTC. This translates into CASNPSGSYNEQFF.

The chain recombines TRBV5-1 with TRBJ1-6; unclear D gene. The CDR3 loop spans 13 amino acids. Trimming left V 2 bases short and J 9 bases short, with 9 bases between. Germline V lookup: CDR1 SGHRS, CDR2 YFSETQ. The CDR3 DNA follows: TGCGCCAGCAGCTTCTCGGGGAGTTCACCCCTCCACTTT. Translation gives CASSFSGSSPLHF.

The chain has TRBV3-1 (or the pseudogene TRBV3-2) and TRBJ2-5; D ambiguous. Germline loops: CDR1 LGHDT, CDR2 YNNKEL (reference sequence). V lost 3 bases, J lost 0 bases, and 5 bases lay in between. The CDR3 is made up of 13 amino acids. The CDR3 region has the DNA TGTGCCAGCAGCCATCGGGACCAAGAGACCCAGTACTTC. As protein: CASSHRDQETQYF.

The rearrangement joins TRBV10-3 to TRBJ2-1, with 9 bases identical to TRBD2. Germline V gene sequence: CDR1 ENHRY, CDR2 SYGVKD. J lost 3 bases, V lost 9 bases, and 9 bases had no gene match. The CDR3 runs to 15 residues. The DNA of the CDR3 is TGTGCCATGGCAGGCGGGCGGGGGGGCTACAATGAGCAGTTCTTC. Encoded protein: CAMAGGRGGYNEQFF.

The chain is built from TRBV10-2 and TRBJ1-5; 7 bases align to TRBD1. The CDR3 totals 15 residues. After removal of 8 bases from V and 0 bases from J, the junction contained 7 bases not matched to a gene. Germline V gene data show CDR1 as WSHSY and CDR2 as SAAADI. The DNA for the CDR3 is TGCGCCAGCTCCCGTGGGACAGTTAGCAATCAGCCCCAGCATTTT. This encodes CASSRGTVSNQPQHF.

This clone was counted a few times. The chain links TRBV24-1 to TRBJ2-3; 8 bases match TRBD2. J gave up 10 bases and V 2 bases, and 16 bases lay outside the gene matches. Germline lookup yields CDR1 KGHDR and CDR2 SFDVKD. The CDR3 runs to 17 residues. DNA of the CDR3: TGTGCCACCAGTGATTCTAGGGCTAGCGGGCTGGGGGGTGCGCAGTATTTT. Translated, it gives CATSDSRASGLGGAQYF.

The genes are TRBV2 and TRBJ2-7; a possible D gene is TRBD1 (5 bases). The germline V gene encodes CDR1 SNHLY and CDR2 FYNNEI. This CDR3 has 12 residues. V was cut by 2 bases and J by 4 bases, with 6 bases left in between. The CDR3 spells CASSEQGYEQYF. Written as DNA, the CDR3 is TGTGCCAGCAGTGAACAGGGATACGAGCAGTACTTC.

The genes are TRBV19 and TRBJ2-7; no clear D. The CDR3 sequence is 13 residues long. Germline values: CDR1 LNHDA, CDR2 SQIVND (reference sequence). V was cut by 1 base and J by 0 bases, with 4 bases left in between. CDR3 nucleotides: TGTGCCAGTAGTATAGGGAGCTCCTACGAGCAGTACTTC. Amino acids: CASSIGSSYEQYF.

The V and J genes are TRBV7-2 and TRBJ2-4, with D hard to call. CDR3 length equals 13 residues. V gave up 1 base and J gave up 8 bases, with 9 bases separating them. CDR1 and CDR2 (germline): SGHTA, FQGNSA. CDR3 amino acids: CASSLGGWDIQYF. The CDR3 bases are TGTGCCAGCAGCTTAGGCGGCTGGGACATTCAGTACTTC.